This T cell receptor (beta chain) stems from a study of T cell changes during pregnancy in multiple sclerosis. Method: immunoSEQ multiplex PCR; TCRdb's copy keeps in-frame clones and lacks some. The sample shows roughly 79,000 clones, over 80% of them seen only once. This TCR derives from a female donor with multiple sclerosis, enrolled in a pregnancy study. The sample here was CD4+ T cells from peripheral blood mononuclear cells, taken before pregnancy.

The CDR3 DNA reads TGTGCCAGCAGCTTAGAGTGGTGGAGCTCCTACAATGAGCAGTTCTTC. Protein sequence: CASSLEWWSSYNEQFF. J is TRBJ2-1 and V is TRBV11-2; D gene uncertain. V was cut by 0 bases and J by 0 bases, with 9 bases left in between. Germline-derived CDR1 and CDR2 are SGHAT and FQNNGV. CDR3 length: 16 amino acids.